In its sample, the clone carrying this T cell receptor beta chain is medium-sized. TCRdb re-derived calls from the RT-PCR reads in MiXCR, one entry per CDR3 protein. The data contain under 4,500 distinct CDR3 sequences, about 16% of them singletons. These data belong to a study of patients and donors after allogeneic stem cell transplantation. Germline CDR1 is SGDLS and CDR2 is YYNGEE. Trimming at V came to 3 bases and at J to 9 bases, leaving 9 bases not matched to a gene. This CDR3 region has 15 residues. This chain connects TRBV9 to TRBJ1-6, with 7 positions matching TRBD1. Sequenced sample: blood, either unsorted or a sorted T cell fraction (not recorded which). The receptor was derived from a human donor who was either an allogeneic HSCT recipient or a stem cell or donor lymphocyte infusion donor (not recorded which). It is not recorded whose cells these are; they may come from a transplant donor. This chain's CDR3 is CASSAVTGQGSPLHF. The CDR3 nucleotides are TGTGCCAGCAGCGCCGTGACAGGGCAAGGTTCACCCCTCCACTTT. Using reference TRBV9 and TRBJ1-6 for the parts outside the CDR3, the full variable domain is DSGVTQTPKHLITATGQRVTLRCSPRSGDLSVYWYQQSLDQGLQFLIQYYNGEERAKGNILERFSAQQFPDLHSELNLSSLELGDSALYFCASSAVTGQGSPLHFGNGTRLTVT.